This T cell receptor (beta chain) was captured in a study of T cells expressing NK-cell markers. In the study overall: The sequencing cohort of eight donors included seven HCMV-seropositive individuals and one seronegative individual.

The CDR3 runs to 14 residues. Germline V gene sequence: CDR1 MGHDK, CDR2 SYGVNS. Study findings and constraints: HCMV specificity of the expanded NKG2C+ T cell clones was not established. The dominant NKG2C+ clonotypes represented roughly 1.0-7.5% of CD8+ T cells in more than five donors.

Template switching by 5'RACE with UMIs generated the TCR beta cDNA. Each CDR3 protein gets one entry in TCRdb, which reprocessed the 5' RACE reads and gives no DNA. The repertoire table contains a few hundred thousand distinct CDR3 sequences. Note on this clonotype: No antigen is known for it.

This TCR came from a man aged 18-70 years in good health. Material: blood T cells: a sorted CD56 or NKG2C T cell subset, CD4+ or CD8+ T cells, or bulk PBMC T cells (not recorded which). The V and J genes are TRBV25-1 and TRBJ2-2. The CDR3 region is CASSEYFNTGELFF.